The sequence of this T cell receptor beta chain was determined in a study of T cells after yellow fever vaccination. This CDR3 comprises 13 residues. This clonotype was observed at least ten times. TCRdb analysed the 5' RACE reads with MiXCR anew, one entry per CDR3 protein. Among approximately 69,000 distinct CDR3 sequences listed, 5.5% to 7.5% were seen once. The rearrangement links TRBV1 to TRBJ2-1. TRBV1 is marked as a pseudogene. This sample comprised CD4+ T cells sorted from PBMCs, obtained approximately 16 days after the first yellow fever vaccination. The receptor's source is a young man who received the YFV17D yellow fever vaccine. CDR3 in DNA: TGCACCAGCAGCCAGGACCTTACAATTGAGCAGTTCTTC. Translation gives CTSSQDLTIEQFF.